Below are 15 T cell receptor beta chains sequenced from a single sample in a study of blood T cell repertoires in COVID-19. Sequencing used immunoSEQ multiplex PCR; TCRdb keeps in-frame clones, though not all of them. The data show about 210,000 clones, 80% to 90% seen once. What was sequenced was PBMCs or T cells enriched from blood (not recorded which). The receptors come from a man aged 25-45 years in a cohort exposed to, infected with or recovered from COVID-19 (not recorded which).

The genes are TRBV6-1 and TRBJ2-7; D is unresolved. The CDR3 spans 13 residues. Trimming left V 1 base short and J 2 bases short, with 6 bases between. Per the germline V gene, CDR1 is MNHNS and CDR2 is SASEGT. The CDR3 here is CASSEVATYEQYF. Written as DNA, the CDR3 is TGTGCCAGCAGTGAAGTAGCTACCTACGAGCAGTACTTC.

The chain is built from TRBV19 and TRBJ2-1; 9 bases agree with TRBD2. Looked up from germline, CDR1 is LNHDA and CDR2 is SQIVND (reference sequence). J lost 0 bases, V lost 6 bases, and 21 bases had no gene match. The length of the CDR3 is 21 residues. This CDR3 reads CASSPGPLTSGKPSSYNEQFF. CDR3 bases: TGTGCCAGTAGCCCCGGGCCCCTGACTAGCGGAAAACCCAGCTCCTACAATGAGCAGTTCTTC.

There are many counts of this clone. The CDR3 region has the DNA TGTGCCAGCAGCAGACTAGCGGGAGGGCAGGAGCAGTACTTC. Residues: CASSRLAGGQEQYF. The J gene is TRBJ2-7, the V gene TRBV7-6, with 14 bases that match TRBD2. This CDR3 region has 14 residues. V shed 5 bases and J 7 bases; nucleotides not matched to a gene: 4. The germline V gene encodes CDR1 SGHVS and CDR2 FNYEAQ.

The chain joins TRBV27 to TRBJ2-2; D is undetermined. The CDR3 contains 16 residues. From germline, CDR1 is MNHEY and CDR2 SMNVEV (reference sequence). V was pared by 2 bases and J by 5 bases, with 15 bases between. CDR3 coding DNA: TGTGCCAGCAGTTTAGGAAGCTCACTAAGGACCGGGGAGCTGTTTTTT. Protein sequence: CASSLGSSLRTGELFF.

The V and J genes are TRBV28 and TRBJ2-7; TRBD2 agrees at 9 bases. Germline V gene sequence: CDR1 MDHEN, CDR2 SYDVKM. The CDR3 is 21 amino acids. V was pared by 4 bases and J by 4 bases, with 26 bases of the junction left unmatched. The CDR3 region is CASSSSGGLAGVPQLRYEQYF. CDR3 DNA sequence: TGTGCCAGCAGTTCCTCGGGGGGGTTAGCGGGAGTCCCTCAACTAAGATACGAGCAGTACTTC.

The chain is built from TRBV7-9 and TRBJ1-2; 8 bases are a match to TRBD1. Trimming cost V 3 bases and J 8 bases; bases outside gene matches: 5. CDR1 is SEHNR, CDR2 FQNEAQ, per germline (reference sequence). The CDR3 covers 13 residues. As DNA, the CDR3 is TGTGCCAGCAGCTTCCAGGGGGCGGGCGGCTACACCTTC. It codes for CASSFQGAGGYTF.

The genes are TRBV5-1 and TRBJ2-7, with 7 bases fitting TRBD2. The CDR3 is 17 residues long. Germline CDR1 is SGHRS and CDR2 is YFSETQ. J gave up 2 bases and V 0 bases, and 11 bases lay outside the gene matches. DNA for the CDR3: TGCGCCAGCAGCTTGGCCCCCGGCGGGAGAGGGCCCTACGAGCAGTACTTC. Protein: CASSLAPGGRGPYEQYF.

This clone is a singleton in its sample. The rearrangement links TRBV7-9 to TRBJ2-1; no definite D call. This CDR3 comprises 15 residues. The germline V gene has CDR1 SEHNR and CDR2 FQNEAQ (reference sequence). The V and J ends lost 1 base and 0 bases respectively, with 7 bases between them. The CDR3 DNA is TGTGCCAGCAGCTTAGGTCAGAACTCCTACAATGAGCAGTTCTTC. Translating gives CASSLGQNSYNEQFF.

The genes are TRBV6-5 and TRBJ1-6, with TRBD1 matching 9 bases. With V trimmed by 3 bases and J by 10 bases, 4 bases remained unmatched. This CDR3 contains 14 residues. The V gene's germline CDR1 is MNHEY and CDR2 SVGAGI. CDR3 DNA sequence: TGTGCCAGCAGTTATGGGACAGGGAACTCACCCCTCCACTTT. Protein: CASSYGTGNSPLHF.

This chain joins TRBV24-1 and TRBJ2-2, with 9 bases identical to TRBD1. Losses at the gene ends were 8 bases for V and 4 bases for J; bases not matched to a gene: 10. Germline V gives CDR1 KGHDR, CDR2 SFDVKD. The CDR3 runs to 16 residues. CDR3 sequence reads: CATTLGGTGRTGELFF. The CDR3 DNA is TGTGCCACCACCCTGGGGGGGACAGGGCGCACCGGGGAGCTGTTTTTT.

The chain joins TRBV6-5 to TRBJ2-3; perhaps TRBD2 as D (6 bases). This CDR3 contains 13 residues. Germline V lookup: CDR1 MNHEY, CDR2 SVGAGI. V was shortened by 8 bases and J by 4 bases, with 13 bases between the two germline ends. CDR3 loop: CASHWGVADTQYF. The DNA for the CDR3 is TGTGCCAGCCATTGGGGGGTCGCAGATACGCAGTATTTT.

In this sample, this clone turned up once. The rearrangement uses TRBV7-9 and TRBJ1-4; D is unresolved. V was shortened by 0 bases and J by 5 bases, with 10 bases between the two germline ends. The germline gives CDR1 SEHNR, CDR2 FQNEAQ (reference sequence). The CDR3 extends over 15 amino acids. CDR3 sequence (DNA): TGTGCCAGCAGCTTAGCCACGTTGGAGAATGAAAAACTGTTTTTT. This codes for CASSLATLENEKLFF.

The chain joins TRBV13 to TRBJ1-2, with TRBD1 identical over 9 bases. Germline V CDR1 and CDR2: PRHDT, FYEKMQ (reference sequence). Trimming cost V 5 bases and J 2 bases; bases outside gene matches: 3. The CDR3 has 14 residues. This chain's CDR3 is CASSTDRGNYGYTF. CDR3 DNA sequence: TGTGCCAGCAGCACAGACAGGGGGAACTATGGCTACACCTTC.

V usage is TRBV2 and J usage is TRBJ2-7; TRBD2 agrees at 8 bases. The V gene's germline CDR1 is SNHLY and CDR2 FYNNEI. The ends lost 2 bases at V and 2 bases at J; junction bases unmatched: 17. There are 19 residues in the CDR3. The CDR3 coding sequence is TGTGCCAGCAGTGAACTTAATCGACCTGGGGGACTAGGCACCTACGAGCAGTACTTC. Translated, it gives CASSELNRPGGLGTYEQYF.

The DNA of the CDR3 is TGTGCCAGCAGTTACTCACTAGCGGGCACCCAGTACTTC. Translating gives CASSYSLAGTQYF. This rearrangement joins TRBV6-5 to TRBJ2-5; 9 bases fit TRBD2. Trimming cost V 0 bases and J 8 bases; bases outside gene matches: 1. This CDR3 spans 13 amino acids. Germline V lookup: CDR1 MNHEY, CDR2 SVGAGI.